The 9 T cell receptor beta chains presented below share a single source sample, sequenced in a study of radiotherapy plus CTLA-4 blockade in lung cancer. Using immunoSEQ multiplex PCR, the repertoire was profiled, and TCRdb retains in-frame clones only, with some absent. The sample lists tens of thousands of clones, roughly three quarters occurring once. The sample here was peripheral blood, taken from a patient treated with radiotherapy plus ipilimumab. Receptors originate from a human donor with non-small cell lung cancer who had stable disease on radiotherapy plus ipilimumab.

The chain recombines TRBV7-6 with TRBJ2-1, with D uncertain. Germline-derived CDR1 and CDR2 are SGHVS and FNYEAQ. This CDR3 spans 12 amino acids. V lost 1 base and J lost 8, with 6 bases in between. CDR3 nucleotide sequence: TGTGCCAGCAGCTTAGATTCCTATGAGCAGTTCTTC. This gives the protein CASSLDSYEQFF.

The chain employs TRBV6-1 and TRBJ1-5; D is unresolved. V lost 2 bases to trimming and J lost 1 base, with 9 bases between them. The CDR3 consists of 15 residues. Germline-derived CDR1 and CDR2 are MNHNS and SASEGT. The CDR3 reads CASSELNLSNQPQHF. DNA for the CDR3: TGTGCCAGCAGTGAACTCAACCTCAGCAATCAGCCCCAGCATTTT.

V gene TRBV6-1 combines with J gene TRBJ1-5; tentatively, D is TRBD1 (6 bases). V was cut by 7 bases and J by 4 bases, with 11 bases left in between. This CDR3 spans 13 amino acids. Germline CDR1 reads MNHNS; CDR2 reads SASEGT. Here the CDR3 reads CASIQGGNQPQHF. CDR3 DNA sequence: TGTGCCAGCATACAGGGTGGGAATCAGCCCCAGCATTTT.

This clone was recorded once. The V call is TRBV14, the J call TRBJ2-3, with 7 bases matching TRBD1. After removal of 3 bases from V and 5 bases from J, the junction contained 8 bases not matched to a gene. The CDR3 runs 15 residues. The germline CDR1 and CDR2 sequences are SGHDN and FVKESK. In DNA, the CDR3 is TGTGCCAGCAGCCAGCTAAGGGGGCAAGGAGATACGCAGTATTTT. It is translated as CASSQLRGQGDTQYF.

CDR3 bases: TGCGCCAGCAGCCCCGGGGGACCCGCGCATGGTGAGCAGTTCTTC. Translating it yields CASSPGGPAHGEQFF. The rearrangement uses TRBV4-3 and TRBJ2-1, with D perhaps TRBD2 (6 bases). The length of the CDR3 is 15 residues. Germline V CDR1 and CDR2: LGHNA, YSLEER. The ends were cut back, 4 bases at V and 9 bases at J, with 19 bases in the middle.

This clone has only a few counts. This rearrangement joins TRBV7-6 to TRBJ2-2; perhaps D is TRBD1 or TRBD2 (6 bases each). Germline assignment: CDR1 SGHVS and CDR2 FNYEAQ. The CDR3 is 17 amino acids. Trimming took 2 bases from V and 1 from J, leaving 14 bases between them. This chain's CDR3 is CASSLRGGQKNTGELFF. The CDR3 DNA sequence: TGTGCCAGCAGCTTAAGGGGAGGACAGAAGAACACCGGGGAGCTGTTTTTT.

The chain joins TRBV29-1 to TRBJ1-3; 7 bases agree with TRBD1. The CDR3 is 13 residues long. The trim removed 7 bases at V and 0 bases at J, leaving 3 bases unmatched. CDR1 and CDR2 (germline): SQVTM, ANQGSEA. The CDR3 DNA sequence: TGCAGCGGGACAGGCTACTCTGGAAACACCATATATTTT. As protein: CSGTGYSGNTIYF.

The chain has TRBV18 and TRBJ1-5; 9 bases agree with TRBD1. The junction had 5 bases not matched to a gene; V was cut back by 3 bases and J by 2 bases. CDR3 length: 16 residues. Germline V gene sequence: CDR1 KGHSH, CDR2 LQKENI. CDR3 sequence reads: CASSPGQGNRNQPQHF. In DNA form, the CDR3 reads TGTGCCAGCTCACCCGGACAGGGGAACCGCAATCAGCCCCAGCATTTT.

The chain recombines TRBV30 with TRBJ2-5, with D possibly TRBD2 on 6 matching bases. V was trimmed by 8 bases and J by 1 base, leaving 20 bases between them. This CDR3 contains 15 residues. Germline values: CDR1 GTSNPN, CDR2 SVGIG (reference sequence). The CDR3 spells CAMNTGLDPQETQYF. Here the CDR3 DNA reads TGTGCCATGAATACGGGACTCGACCCCCAAGAGACCCAGTACTTC.